This T cell receptor (beta chain) was observed in a study of shared clonotypes between healthy human individuals. Looking at the study overall: Per donor, CD8 memory used one plate, CD8 naive used two, CD4 memory used three and CD4 naive used three. Points from the study as a whole: Rarefaction revealed incomplete sorted-subset sequencing despite large depth. Around 5% was the fraction of naive CD4 clonotypes found shared across four donors.

The authors' processing: Junction-only sequences without quality scores were provided by ImmunoSEQ, so filtering was different. Repertoires were generated with immunoSEQ multiplex PCR, while TCRdb's copy carries only in-frame clones and drops some. V and J calls and clone size are given by that table; D and trimming were obtained from the DNA. The table records 2 million to 2.5 million clones, approximately 93% of them present only once. Germline V gene lookup returns CDR1 LNHNV and CDR2 YYDKDF (reference sequence). The ends lost 1 base at V and 4 bases at J; junction bases unmatched: 8. This CDR3 spans 17 amino acids. To note about this clone: Its antigen is as yet unknown.

The sequence came from a man aged 18 to 30 in good health. Some clones in this sample may be carry-over from other donors' samples. This sequence joins TRBV15 and TRBJ1-5, with TRBD1 identical over 9 bases. Sequenced: naive CD4+ T cells from PBMCs. The sample's subset: CD45RA+ positively selected. The CDR3 nucleotides read TGTGCCACCAGCAGAGTACAGGGGGCGACCCTTAATCAGCCCCAGCATTTT. Translating gives CATSRVQGATLNQPQHF.